The following is a TCR beta chain sequence with its context. Its antigen is still unknown. The sample is drawn from a study of T cell responses to AZD1222 COVID-19 vaccine. V shed 1 base and J shed 0 bases, with 9 bases lying between them. There are 15 residues in the CDR3. Germline V gives CDR1 GTSNPN, CDR2 SVGIG (reference sequence). The data were produced by immunoSEQ multiplex PCR, yet TCRdb's version contains in-frame clones alone and is incomplete. The table records about 50,000 clones, 75% to 90% of them present only once. Study-wide points: The donor cohort was predominantly white British with a female majority, and clonal diversity may have been underestimated. Seropositivity was recorded at baseline in only a handful of AZD1222 recipients. The study found Spike-specific TCR breadth and depth rose after two AZD1222 doses. Repertoires were sampled only after the peak T cell response.

The sample was peripheral blood, taken on day 0 of MenACWY control vaccination. V is TRBV30 and J is TRBJ1-4; the D gene is possibly TRBD1 (5 bases). The receptor was isolated from an adult in good health. CDR3 sequence: CAWSGKGATNEKLFF. Here the CDR3 DNA reads TGTGCCTGGAGTGGAAAAGGGGCAACTAATGAAAAACTGTTTTTT.